This is a list of T cell receptor beta chains from one sample in a study of T cell repertoires in cytomegalovirus infection. TCRdb used MiXCR to reprocess the reads, holding one entry per CDR3 protein. The repertoire consists of approximately 910,000 distinct CDR3 sequences, with around 30% occurring once and the leading ten covering 11% to 15%. What these receptors recognize is not known. The sequencing used cultured CD8+ T cells from PBMCs, collected from culture after CMV antigen stimulation. The receptors were sampled from a human donor in good health (CMV status not recorded). Some clones in this sample may be carry-over from other donors' samples. The CDR3 runs from the conserved cysteine through the conserved F or W. D genes are given only for firm matches. The size of a clone is reported for some rows only, either as once, few or many, or as a class for expanded clones.

>NA|TRBJ1-2|TRBV5-1|14|few
CASNEDPYGYGYTF
TGCGCCAGCAATGAGGATCCGTACGGCTATGGCTACACCTTC
>NA|TRBJ2-2|TRBV7-9|13|few
CASTYRNTGELFF
TGTGCCAGCACCTACAGAAACACCGGGGAGCTGTTTTTT
>NA|TRBJ2-3|TRBV7-6|15|few
CASSSATGFMNTQYF
TGTGCCAGCAGCTCCGCGACAGGTTTTATGAATACGCAGTATTTT
>TRBD1|TRBJ1-6|TRBV13|15|NA
CASSKDRGYNSPLHF
TGTGCCAGCAGCAAGGACAGGGGCTATAATTCACCCCTCCACTTT
>NA|TRBJ2-3|TRBV12-3/TRBV12-4|17|NA
CASSLGIWTSSTDTQYF
TGTGCCAGCAGTCTCGGAATCTGGACAAGTAGCACAGATACGCAGTATTTT
>NA|TRBJ2-1|TRBV6-1|17|few
CASSETGWGSSYNEQFF
TGTGCCAGCAGTGAAACAGGGTGGGGTAGCTCCTACAATGAGCAGTTCTTC
>TRBD1|TRBJ2-3|TRBV11-3|15|few
CASSEGQSSTDTQYF
TGTGCCAGCAGCGAGGGACAGTCTAGCACAGATACGCAGTATTTT
>NA|TRBJ1-1|TRBV4-1|13|many
CASSQEMNTEAFF
TGCGCCAGCAGCCAAGAGATGAACACTGAAGCTTTCTTT
>NA|TRBJ1-1|TRBV15|13|NA
CATSRVAGFEAFF
TGTGCCACCAGCAGAGTCGCAGGGTTTGAAGCTTTCTTT
>NA|TRBJ2-7|TRBV7-6|16|many
CASSFPRDRGSYEQYF
TGTGCCAGCAGCTTTCCTCGGGACCGAGGCTCCTACGAGCAGTACTTC
>NA|TRBJ2-3|TRBV7-6|16|NA
CASSLATGSVTDTQYF
TGTGCCAGCAGCTTGGCTACAGGGTCCGTCACAGATACGCAGTATTTT
>NA|TRBJ2-3|TRBV20-1|17|few
CSARDRVGGASTDTQYF
TGCAGTGCTAGAGATCGGGTGGGCGGGGCAAGCACAGATACGCAGTATTTT
>TRBD1|TRBJ1-6|TRBV7-6|17|NA
CASSPTQDRGPFSPLHF
TGTGCCAGCAGCCCCACGCAGGACAGGGGCCCTTTTTCACCCCTCCACTTT
>TRBD1|TRBJ1-1|TRBV6-6|14|NA
CASKSLDRDFEAFF
TGTGCCAGCAAGTCGTTGGACAGGGACTTTGAAGCTTTCTTT
>TRBD2|TRBJ2-1|TRBV29-1|14|NA
CSVEPGLEVNEQFF
TGCAGCGTGGAACCGGGACTAGAGGTCAATGAGCAGTTCTTC
>NA|TRBJ1-2|TRBV14|15|NA
CASSQGAYLNYGYTF
TGTGCCAGCAGCCAAGGGGCGTATCTTAACTATGGCTACACCTTC
>NA|TRBJ2-3|TRBV27|16|NA
CASSLNPGAPLYTQYF
TGTGCCAGCAGTCTAAACCCGGGGGCACCCCTATATACGCAGTATTTT
>TRBD2|TRBJ2-5|TRBV20-1|15|few
CSARVTSGGKETQYF
TGCAGTGCTAGAGTAACTAGCGGGGGGAAAGAGACCCAGTACTTC
>NA|TRBJ1-2|TRBV28|14|few
CASSPSVGPYGYTF
TGTGCCAGCAGTCCCTCCGTGGGGCCCTATGGCTACACCTTC
>NA|TRBJ1-2|TRBV5-6|15|NA
CASSLGKGGYYGYTF
TGTGCCAGCAGCTTGGGGAAGGGGGGATACTATGGCTACACCTTC
>TRBD1|TRBJ2-7|TRBV27|13|NA
CASSARTGREQYF
TGTGCCAGCAGTGCCAGGACAGGGCGCGAGCAGTACTTC
>NA|TRBJ1-1|TRBV4-1|14|few
CASSQWGKNTEAFF
TGCGCCAGCAGCCAATGGGGGAAGAACACTGAAGCTTTCTTT
>NA|TRBJ2-7|TRBV25-1|12|NA
CASRQGFHEQYF
TGTGCCAGCAGGCAGGGTTTCCACGAGCAGTACTTC
>NA|TRBJ1-2|TRBV7-9|18|NA
CASSLRSGVTGGRDGYTF
TGTGCCAGCAGCTTAAGAAGCGGTGTAACAGGAGGGCGAGATGGCTACACCTTC
>NA|TRBJ1-1|TRBV7-9|13|NA
CASSLGSSPEAFF
TGTGCCAGCAGCTTAGGGTCGAGCCCTGAAGCTTTCTTT
>NA|TRBJ2-1|TRBV7-9|15|NA
CASSIAASSYNEQFF
TGTGCCAGCAGTATAGCGGCTTCCTCCTACAATGAGCAGTTCTTC
>NA|TRBJ2-5|TRBV11-2|14|NA
CASSLGAGVETQYF
TGTGCCAGCAGCTTAGGTGCAGGGGTCGAGACCCAGTACTTC
>NA|TRBJ1-2|TRBV2|18|NA
CASSEAFDRRDDFYGYTF
TGTGCCAGCAGTGAAGCGTTTGACCGCCGGGATGATTTTTATGGCTACACCTTC
>TRBD1|TRBJ2-3|TRBV9|15|NA
CASSVGDRVSDTQYF
TGTGCCAGCAGCGTGGGGGACAGGGTATCAGATACGCAGTATTTT
>NA|TRBJ1-2|TRBV12-3/TRBV12-4|14|NA
CVSSLEGSPYGYTF
TGTGTCAGCAGTTTAGAGGGCAGTCCCTATGGCTACACCTTC
>NA|TRBJ1-2|TRBV19|15|NA
CASLHLRGRDDGYTF
TGTGCCAGTCTCCACCTGCGGGGTAGAGACGATGGCTACACCTTC
>NA|TRBJ1-3|TRBV7-8|17|many
CASSLAGGGGGGNTIYF
TGTGCCAGCAGCTTAGCGGGAGGTGGAGGTGGTGGAAACACCATATATTTT
>NA|TRBJ2-1|TRBV27|12|NA
CASSPRQNEQFF
TGTGCCAGCTCCCCGCGACAGAATGAGCAGTTCTTC
>NA|TRBJ2-1|TRBV28|15|many
CASSLGSSPTLAQFF
TGTGCCAGCAGTTTAGGGTCCTCCCCCACCCTCGCGCAGTTCTTC
>TRBD1|TRBJ1-2|TRBV4-1|13|few
CASSQPDRDDYTF
TGCGCCAGCAGCCAGCCGGACAGGGATGACTACACCTTC
>TRBD2|TRBJ2-1|TRBV6-5|18|few
CASSLTSGGVLPDNEQFF
TGTGCCAGCAGTTTGACTAGCGGGGGGGTACTTCCGGACAATGAGCAGTTCTTC
>NA|TRBJ1-3|TRBV12-5|18|NA
CASGFTLDLAEWLNTIYF
TGTGCTAGTGGATTTACCTTGGACCTAGCTGAATGGCTTAACACCATATATTTT
>NA|TRBJ1-6|TRBV19|16|NA
CASSTRRGSYNSPLHF
TGTGCCAGTAGCACCCGGCGGGGGTCCTATAATTCACCCCTCCACTTT
>NA|TRBJ2-1|TRBV7-2|15|many
CASSLNMGYTDEQFF
TGTGCCAGCAGCTTAAACATGGGGTACACGGATGAGCAGTTCTTC
>NA|TRBJ2-2|TRBV4-1|16|few
CASSQVPATGTGELFF
TGCGCCAGCAGCCAAGTCCCGGCAACGGGCACCGGGGAGCTGTTTTTT
>TRBD1|TRBJ2-1|TRBV27|15|few
CASSPWDRGADEQFF
TGTGCCAGCAGTCCATGGGACAGGGGAGCGGATGAGCAGTTCTTC
>NA|TRBJ2-6|TRBV18|17|NA
CASSRNAQSSGANVLTF
TGTGCCAGCTCACGAAACGCTCAGAGCTCTGGGGCCAACGTCCTGACTTTC
>TRBD2|TRBJ2-2|TRBV7-6|15|few
CASSLAAGAAGELFF
TGTGCCAGCAGCTTAGCGGCGGGAGCTGCCGGGGAGCTGTTTTTT
>TRBD2|TRBJ2-7|TRBV7-9|13|NA
CASSPGGKNEQYF
TGTGCCAGCTCCCCCGGGGGGAAGAACGAGCAGTACTTC
>NA|TRBJ2-2|TRBV29-1|12|NA
CSAFAWTGELFF
TGCAGCGCCTTTGCTTGGACCGGGGAGCTGTTTTTT
>NA|TRBJ2-5|TRBV7-6|13|NA
CASSSRVQETQYF
TGTGCCAGCAGCTCCCGGGTCCAAGAGACCCAGTACTTC
>NA|TRBJ1-2|TRBV6-5|13|NA
CASSYWQGNGYTF
TGTGCCAGCAGTTACTGGCAGGGTAACGGCTACACCTTC
>NA|TRBJ2-3|TRBV5-6|12|NA
CASSSDGDTQYF
TGTGCCAGCAGCTCTGACGGGGATACGCAGTATTTT
>TRBD1|TRBJ1-2|TRBV29-1|13|few
CSGETGDDYGYTF
TGCAGCGGGGAGACAGGGGATGACTATGGCTACACCTTC
>NA|TRBJ1-2|TRBV27|12|once
CASSPRHGGYTF
TGTGCCAGCAGTCCACGACATGGGGGCTACACCTTC
>TRBD1|TRBJ1-2|TRBV4-1|16|NA
CASSPIPTGGSYGYTF
TGTGCCAGCAGCCCGATACCGACAGGGGGCAGCTATGGCTACACCTTC
>NA|TRBJ2-1|TRBV9|14|few
CASSPRHNYNEQFF
TGTGCCAGCAGCCCCCGACACAACTACAATGAGCAGTTCTTC
>TRBD2|TRBJ2-5|TRBV7-9|15|many
CASSYSGGDEETQYF
TGTGCCAGCAGCTATAGCGGGGGGGATGAGGAGACCCAGTACTTC
>NA|TRBJ2-1|TRBV6-1|16|NA
CASSEPPQGGTWEQFF
TGTGCCAGCAGTGAACCCCCTCAGGGGGGTACATGGGAGCAGTTCTTC
>NA|TRBJ1-1|TRBV19|14|few
CASSMIPLNTEAFF
TGTGCCAGTAGTATGATCCCATTGAACACTGAAGCTTTCTTT